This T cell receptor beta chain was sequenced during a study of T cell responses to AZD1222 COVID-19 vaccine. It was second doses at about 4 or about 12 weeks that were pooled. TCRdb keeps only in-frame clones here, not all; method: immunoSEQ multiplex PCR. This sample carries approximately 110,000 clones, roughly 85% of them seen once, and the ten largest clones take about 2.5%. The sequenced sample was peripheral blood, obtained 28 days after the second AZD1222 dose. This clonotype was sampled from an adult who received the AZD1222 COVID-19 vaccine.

The CDR3 region has the DNA TGTGCCAGCAGGAATCCGGGACTAGCGTACGAGCAGTACTTC. It specifies CASRNPGLAYEQYF. The V and J genes are TRBV5-5 and TRBJ2-7; TRBD2 aligns across 10 bases. The J segment lost 4 bases and the V segment lost 5 bases, leaving 6 bases of the junction unmatched. The CDR3 has 14 residues. Per germline, CDR1 SGHKS and CDR2 YYEKEE (reference sequence).